The 27 T cell receptor beta chains below were found in one sample sequenced in a study of tumor-infiltrating lymphocytes in primary liver carcinoma. The researchers produced TCR beta cDNA from 500 to 550 ng total RNA with a constant-region primer. Three nested multiplex PCR rounds, a slightly modified ARM-PCR, produced the libraries for TCR beta. PCR rounds one and two used TRBV1-TRBV30 forward primers with a C-beta reverse primer for 10 cycles each. MiXCR was run by TCRdb on the multiplex PCR reads, yielding one entry per CDR3 protein. The table records 300,000 to 350,000 distinct CDR3 sequences, about 61% of them present only once. Blood RNA came from unsorted whole blood; germline DNA was also extracted. Sequencing was done on a sample of peripheral blood. The receptors stem from a man aged 40-55 years with primary liver carcinoma and hepatitis B virus infection.

V is TRBV6-4 and J is TRBJ2-2; maybe TRBD2 (5 bases). The CDR3 is made up of 14 amino acids. Germline values: CDR1 MRHNA, CDR2 SNTAGT. V was cut by 4 bases and J by 7 bases, with 13 bases left in between. CDR3: CASSVDSAGGELFF. CDR3 nucleotide sequence: TGTGCCAGCAGTGTGGACTCCGCTGGCGGGGAGCTGTTTTTT.

The gene calls are TRBV28 and TRBJ2-7; TRBD2 is a possible D gene (6 bases). Germline V lookup: CDR1 MDHEN, CDR2 SYDVKM. This CDR3 is built from 16 residues. V was cut by 7 bases and J by 2 bases, with 21 bases left in between. CDR3 amino acids: CASTSVGGGTPYEQYF. As DNA, the CDR3 is TGTGCCAGCACCAGTGTGGGCGGCGGGACCCCCTACGAGCAGTACTTC.

On this clonotype itself: Germline is not matched at one junction end, which may reflect a read error. The V gene is TRBV5-5, the J gene TRBJ2-1, with D unclear. This CDR3 is 14 amino acids long. Germline assignment: CDR1 SGHKS and CDR2 YYEKEE (reference sequence). CDR3 nucleotides: TGTACCAGCTTGAGCAGAAGCTCCTACAATGAGCAGTTCTTC. It is translated as CTSLSRSSYNEQFF.

This clonotype was observed a few times. A read error may account for a junction end that differs from germline. V gene TRBV11-2 combines with J gene TRBJ2-1, with 7 positions matching TRBD2. This CDR3 has 14 residues. The germline gives CDR1 SGHAT, CDR2 FQNNGV. Written as DNA, the CDR3 is TGTGCCAGCGGGAAAGCGGGGTCCTACGATGAGCAGTTCTTC. This gives the protein CASGKAGSYDEQFF.

Comment on this clonotype: A much larger clone differs from this one at a single base, so this may be a read error. V usage is TRBV28 and J usage is TRBJ2-7; no reliable D call. This CDR3 comprises 12 residues. The germline V gene encodes CDR1 MDHEN and CDR2 SYDVKM. Trimming removed 2 bases from V and 7 bases from J, with 9 bases in between. The CDR3 DNA reads TGTGCCAGCAGTTTAATTGGGTGGGAGCAGTACTTC. Amino acid sequence: CASSLIGWEQYF.

The rearrangement joins TRBV14 to TRBJ2-1; D is unresolved. V shed 3 bases and J shed 0 bases, with 12 bases lying between them. CDR3 length: 16 residues. CDR1 and CDR2 (germline): SGHDN, FVKESK. Here the CDR3 DNA reads TGTGCCAGCAGCCAGTTGAGGTGGGACTCCTACAATGAGCAGTTCTTC. Residues: CASSQLRWDSYNEQFF. Using reference TRBV14 and TRBJ2-1 for the parts outside the CDR3, the full variable domain is EAGVTQFPSHSVIEKGQTVTLRCDPISGHDNLYWYRRVMGKEIKFLLHFVKESKQDESGMPNNRFLAERTGGTYSTLKVQPAELEDSGVYFCASSQLRWDSYNEQFFGPGTRLTVL.

This clonotype came up a few times. Written as DNA, the CDR3 is TGTGCCAGCAGTTACGGCGGACCACAGGCCTACGAGCAGTACTTC. It yields the protein CASSYGGPQAYEQYF. The chain joins TRBV6-5 to TRBJ2-7, with D maybe TRBD1 (5 bases). The CDR3 runs 15 residues. Trimming removed 2 bases at V and 2 bases at J, with 13 bases between. Germline assignment: CDR1 MNHEY and CDR2 SVGAGI.

Comments on this clonotype: One end of the junction is discordant with germline, which a read error may explain. As DNA, the CDR3 is TGTGCCTGCAGTCCGTCGGACAGAGAAGGCGAGGAGTACTTC. This codes for CACSPSDREGEEYF. V is TRBV12-3 or TRBV12-4 and J is TRBJ2-7; D may be TRBD1 (6 bases). There are 14 residues in the CDR3.

The chain has TRBV4-1 and TRBJ2-1; a weak D match, TRBD2 (5 bases). V dropped 1 base and J dropped 4 bases, with 14 bases sitting between them. Looked up from germline, CDR1 is MGHRA and CDR2 is YSYEKL. The length of the CDR3 is 16 residues. In DNA form, the CDR3 reads TGCGCCAGCAGCCAAGTATCTAGCAGTCCTTACAATGAGCAGTTCTTC. Its protein product is CASSQVSSSPYNEQFF.

There are a few counts of this clonotype. The rearrangement links TRBV10-3 to TRBJ2-3, with 7 bases that match TRBD2. The CDR3 spans 15 residues. Germline CDR1 ENHRY, CDR2 SYGVKD. Trimming cost V 4 bases and J 3 bases; bases outside gene matches: 7. In nucleotides, the CDR3 is TGTGCCATCAGTGGCGGGAGCTTTGGGACAGATACGCAGTATTTT. Translated, it gives CAISGGSFGTDTQYF.

J is TRBJ2-3 and V is TRBV5-4; 13 bases line up with TRBD2. The J segment lost 5 bases and the V segment lost 4 bases, leaving 7 bases of the junction unmatched. The length of the CDR3 is 16 residues. Germline CDR1 SGHNT, CDR2 YYREEE (reference sequence). In nucleotides, the CDR3 is TGTGCCAGCAGCCCGGGGACTAGCGGGATGGGAGATACGCAGTATTTT. It is translated as CASSPGTSGMGDTQYF.

A word on this clonotype: This may come from a read error, since a much larger clone is one base off. The genes are TRBV6-5 and TRBJ1-2, with 11 positions matching TRBD1. The CDR3 contains 16 residues. Germline CDR1 reads MNHEY; CDR2 reads SVGAGI. The CDR3 sequence: CVSSYIRTGGSYGYTF. Written as DNA, the CDR3 is TGTGTCAGCAGTTACATAAGGACAGGGGGCAGTTATGGCTACACCTTC.

Points on this clonotype: One end of the junction does not line up with germline, which may come from a read error. This rearrangement joins TRBV11-2 to TRBJ2-7; a possible D gene is TRBD1 (6 bases). The CDR3 sequence is 14 residues long. Germline lookup yields CDR1 SGHAT and CDR2 FQNNGV. CDR3 coding DNA: TGCGCCAGCGGCTCCGACAGGTACTCCTACGAGCAGTACTTC. This sequence encodes CASGSDRYSYEQYF.

With respect to this clonotype: A much larger clone lies a single base off, so this may be a read error. The chain employs TRBV6-5 and TRBJ2-7; D perhaps matches TRBD1 (6 bases). Germline CDR1 and CDR2: MNHEY and SVGAGI. V lost 7 bases and J lost 3, with 16 bases in between. This CDR3 region has 14 residues. CDR3: CASNRDGRGYEQYF. The DNA for the CDR3 is TGTGCCAGCAACCGCGATGGCAGGGGCTACGAGCAGTACTTC.

As for this clonotype: One base away lies a much larger clone, so this may be a sequencing read error. V and J are TRBV30 and TRBJ2-7; weak D call: TRBD2 (6 bases). Per germline, CDR1 GTSNPN and CDR2 SVGIG (reference sequence). This CDR3 contains 14 residues. V was trimmed by 1 base and J by 3 bases, leaving 13 bases between them. The CDR3 spells CAWSEVGGSYEQYF. The CDR3 DNA reads TGTGCCTGGAGTGAAGTGGGAGGTAGCTACGAGCAGTACTTC.

Comments on this clonotype: The CDR3 ends on some other residue instead of the conserved phenylalanine or tryptophan, so this is likely a read error. J is TRBJ2-5 and V is TRBV11-1; D ambiguous. CDR3 length: 14 amino acids. CDR1 and CDR2 from the germline V gene are SGHAT and FQDESV (reference sequence). This chain's CDR3 is CASTLEVSQESQYS. In DNA form, the CDR3 reads TGTGCCAGCACCTTAGAAGTGAGCCAAGAGAGCCAGTACTCC.

This rearrangement joins TRBV6-1 to TRBJ1-2; D is possibly TRBD1 (6 bases). V was cut by 7 bases and J by 4 bases, with 16 bases left in between. This CDR3 is built from 14 residues. CDR1 and CDR2 from the germline V gene are MNHNS and SASEGT. The CDR3 DNA is TGTGCCAGCACCAACCCAGACAGGATCTATGGCTACACCTTC. Its translation is CASTNPDRIYGYTF.

This chain uses TRBV7-8 with TRBJ2-5, with D possibly being TRBD1 (5 bases). The ends were cut back, 7 bases at V and 1 base at J, with 16 bases in the middle. The CDR3 is made up of 15 amino acids. Germline CDR1 SGHVS, CDR2 FQNEAQ. DNA for the CDR3: TGTGCCAGCAACAGGTTGTTCGCGCTCCAAGAGACCCAGTACTTC. Encoded protein: CASNRLFALQETQYF.

A word on this clonotype: Mismatch with germline at one junction end may stem from a read error. This sequence joins TRBV11-2 and TRBJ2-5, with 11 bases aligning to TRBD2. Germline CDR1 and CDR2: SGHAT and FQNNGV. This CDR3 comprises 17 residues. Here the CDR3 DNA reads TGTGCCAGCAGCTTAGTGGGTAGCGGGAGGGGCCAAGAGATCCAGTACTTC. As protein: CASSLVGSGRGQEIQYF.

This clonotype was counted at least ten times. The V call is TRBV6-2 or TRBV6-3, the J call TRBJ2-2; D gene unclear. There are 16 residues in the CDR3. CDR1 and CDR2 from the germline V gene are MNHEY and SVGEGT. V lost 0 bases to trimming and J lost 6 bases, with 14 bases between them. CDR3 amino acids: CASSYSTKTQSGELFF. CDR3 coding DNA: TGTGCCAGCAGTTACTCCACTAAGACCCAGTCCGGGGAGCTGTTTTTT.

There are many counts of this clonotype. This chain connects TRBV6-2 or TRBV6-3 to TRBJ1-1; D gene ambiguous. The CDR3 loop spans 13 amino acids. Germline CDR1 MNHEY, CDR2 SVGEGT. V lost 6 bases, J lost 0 bases, and 8 bases lay in between. CDR3: CASRLDLNTEAFF. The CDR3 DNA reads TGTGCCAGCAGACTGGACCTGAACACTGAAGCTTTCTTT.

The chain links TRBV20-1 to TRBJ1-1; D unresolved. V was cut by 4 bases and J by 1 base, with 4 bases left in between. CDR1 is DFQATT, CDR2 SNEGSKA, per germline (reference sequence). The CDR3 spans 11 residues. Here the CDR3 reads CSANGNTEAFF. CDR3 sequence (DNA): TGCAGTGCTAACGGGAACACTGAAGCTTTCTTT.

The chain is built from TRBV6-6 and TRBJ2-2; the D call may be TRBD1 or TRBD2 (6 bases each). Germline V gene lookup returns CDR1 MNHNY and CDR2 SVGAGI (reference sequence). V lost 1 base, J lost 9 bases, and 9 bases lay in between. CDR3 length: 13 amino acids. Here the CDR3 reads CASSYWRDRELFF. CDR3 coding DNA: TGTGCCAGCAGTTACTGGAGGGACAGGGAGCTGTTTTTT.

This clonotype has only one observation. This could be a read error, since a much larger clone is one nucleotide away. The V and J genes are TRBV4-2 and TRBJ1-4, with D unclear. This CDR3 region has 16 residues. Germline V lookup: CDR1 LGHNA, CDR2 YNFKEQ. CDR3 DNA: TGTGCCGGCAGCCTAGAAGGCCAAGGGATTAATGAAAAACTGTTTTTT. This encodes CAGSLEGQGINEKLFF.

This clonotype was picked up one time. The CDR3 does not close with the conserved phenylalanine or tryptophan, likely indicating a read error. The rearrangement links TRBV6-1 to TRBJ2-1, with D tentatively TRBD2 (6 bases). CDR1 and CDR2 from the germline V gene are MNHNS and SASEGT. CDR3 size: 16 residues. CDR3 bases: TGTGCTAGCAGTGAACTGAATAGCGGATACTACAATGAGCAGTTCTCC. Amino acids: CASSELNSGYYNEQFS.

This clonotype turned up a few times. The chain employs TRBV6-5 and TRBJ2-2; the match to TRBD2 covers 11 bases. With V trimmed by 4 bases and J by 4 bases, 2 bases remained unmatched. This CDR3 contains 15 residues. From germline, CDR1 is MNHEY and CDR2 SVGAGI. In DNA form, the CDR3 reads TGTGCCAGCAGTTCTAGCGGGAGGATCACCGGGGAGCTGTTTTTT. Translation gives CASSSSGRITGELFF.

This clonotype was seen a few times. Germline is not matched at one junction end, which may reflect a read error. This sequence joins TRBV11-2 and TRBJ1-2, with D possibly TRBD1 on 5 matching bases. CDR3 length: 14 amino acids. Germline CDR1 reads SGHAT; CDR2 reads FQNNGV. Written as DNA, the CDR3 is TGTGGCAGCAGCAGACTTGGGACGGTTATGGGCTACACATTC. The encoded protein is CGSSRLGTVMGYTF.